Presented here are 15 T cell receptor beta chains from one specimen sequenced in a study of regulatory T cells in long-lasting Graves disease. Noted time point: newly diagnosed GD, antithyroid drugs for less than 3 months. The authors made the TCR library using RNA they extracted from PBMCs. In building TCR beta libraries, iRepertoire HTBI primers were used together with Arm-PCR of CDR3 regions. TCRdb used MiXCR to reprocess the multiplex PCR reads, holding one entry per CDR3 protein. The data contain a few hundred thousand distinct CDR3 sequences, 16% of them seen just once; the ten biggest clones take up roughly 29%. These data also featured in a second study, about T cells in Graves' hyperthyroidism and ophthalmopathy.

The source material was peripheral blood mononuclear cells (PBMCs), sampled at new diagnosis, from a patient treated with antithyroid drugs. The receptors derive from a man in his forties with Graves disease.

V usage is TRBV29-1 and J usage is TRBJ2-3; 8 bases fit TRBD2. CDR3 size: 15 residues. J was trimmed by 2 bases and V by 8 bases; bases with no gene match: 12. Germline-derived CDR1 and CDR2 are SQVTM and ANQGSEA. CDR3 in DNA: TGCAGCACCGATCCTTCTAGCGGGTACACAGATACGCAGTATTTT. Amino acid sequence: CSTDPSSGYTDTQYF.

The chain joins TRBV25-1 to TRBJ1-2; 8 bases align to TRBD1. The V gene end was trimmed by 4 bases and the J gene end by 4 bases; junction bases not matched to a gene: 11. The CDR3 sequence is 16 residues long. The germline V gene has CDR1 MGHDK and CDR2 SYGVNS. The CDR3 coding sequence is TGTGCCAGCAGTGCCCCCCCGGGACAGGATCTCTATGGCTACACCTTC. It yields the protein CASSAPPGQDLYGYTF.

This clonotype was counted ten times or more. The chain links TRBV11-2 to TRBJ1-5, with 9 bases matching TRBD1. This CDR3 contains 15 residues. With 6 bases clipped from V and 6 bases from J, the junction kept 9 bases outside the gene matches. Looked up from germline, CDR1 is SGHAT and CDR2 is FQNNGV. DNA of the CDR3: TGTGCCAGCAGTCTGGACAGGGGCTCCTCTCAGCCCCAGCATTTT. This gives the protein CASSLDRGSSQPQHF.

Many counts were recorded for this clonotype. V usage is TRBV3-1 and J usage is TRBJ2-1; 10 nucleotides match TRBD2. Unmatched junction bases numbered 10, after V lost 0 bases and J lost 5 bases. This CDR3 has 18 residues. The germline CDR1 and CDR2 sequences are LGHDT and YNNKEL (reference sequence). The CDR3 is CASSQDWLAGAYNNEQFF. Written as DNA, the CDR3 is TGTGCCAGCAGCCAAGATTGGCTAGCGGGGGCGTATAACAATGAGCAGTTCTTC.

This chain uses TRBV7-8 with TRBJ2-2; the match to TRBD2 covers 8 bases. Germline CDR1 reads SGHVS; CDR2 reads FQNEAQ. The CDR3 totals 18 residues. V gave up 1 base and J gave up 3 bases; unmatched junction bases: 10. This CDR3 reads CASSLVPTSGGYTGELFF. The CDR3 coding sequence is TGTGCCAGCAGCTTAGTTCCTACCAGCGGGGGCTACACCGGGGAGCTGTTTTTT.

In its sample, this clonotype was seen many times. This chain joins TRBV5-1 and TRBJ2-1; 7 bases align to TRBD1. Germline V CDR1 and CDR2: SGHRS, YFSETQ. V gave up 4 bases and J gave up 5 bases; unmatched junction bases: 6. The length of the CDR3 is 14 residues. The CDR3 DNA follows: TGCGCCAGCAGCACAAGGGACAGAGACAATGAGCAGTTCTTC. It is translated as CASSTRDRDNEQFF.

The genes are TRBV12-3 or TRBV12-4 and TRBJ2-1; 9 nucleotides match TRBD1. This CDR3 region has 15 residues. With 4 bases clipped from V and 7 bases from J, the junction kept 8 bases outside the gene matches. The CDR3 here is CASSSGQGWRNEQFF. CDR3 DNA: TGTGCCAGCAGTTCGGGACAGGGTTGGAGAAATGAGCAGTTCTTC.

This clonotype has only a few counts. V and J are TRBV9 and TRBJ1-1; no clear D. CDR1 and CDR2 (germline): SGDLS, YYNGEE. The CDR3 has 13 residues. Trimming cost V 1 base and J 1 base, with 5 bases left between them. CDR3 sequence: CASSVQSNTEAFF. The CDR3 nucleotides read TGTGCCAGCAGCGTACAGTCGAACACTGAAGCTTTCTTT.

The J gene is TRBJ2-1, the V gene TRBV12-5, with D tentatively TRBD1 (6 bases). V gave up 0 bases and J gave up 7 bases, with 16 bases separating them. The CDR3 spans 16 residues. CDR1 and CDR2 from the germline V gene are LGHNT and FRNRAP. The CDR3 bases are TGTGCTAGTGGTTTGGTGGTTGGGGGACATCGGAATGAGCAGTTCTTC. This gives the protein CASGLVVGGHRNEQFF.

This clonotype has just one count. A read error may explain this, as a much larger clone is one base away. The rearrangement links TRBV6-6 to TRBJ1-1; no definite D call. The germline gives CDR1 MNHNY, CDR2 SVGAGI (reference sequence). Trimming shortened V by 0 bases and J by 9 bases, and 11 bases separated the two germline ends. The CDR3 spans 13 residues. For the CDR3, the DNA is TGTGCCAGCAGTTACTCGGAGTTAGCTAAAGCTTTCTTT. It is translated as CASSYSELAKAFF.

The V and J genes are TRBV7-9 and TRBJ1-6; D is ambiguous. CDR1 is SEHNR and CDR2 is FQNEAQ in the germline V gene (reference sequence). V lost 7 bases, J lost 7 bases, and 14 bases lay in between. The CDR3 sequence is 14 residues long. The CDR3 sequence: CASTKGQENSPLHF. The CDR3, as DNA: TGTGCCAGCACCAAAGGGCAGGAAAATTCACCCCTCCACTTT.

In this sample, this clonotype turned up a few times. This likely comes from a read error, as the CDR3 has no conserved phenylalanine or tryptophan at its end. This chain joins TRBV14 and TRBJ2-7; perhaps TRBD1 as D (8 bases). This CDR3 comprises 15 residues. Trimming cost V 3 bases and J 5 bases, with 17 bases left between them. Germline values: CDR1 SGHDN, CDR2 FVKESK. As DNA, the CDR3 is TGTGCCAGCAGCCACTTAACAGGGGGGGGAGACGAGCAGTACCTC. It codes for CASSHLTGGGDEQYL.

This chain uses TRBV5-1 with TRBJ2-4, with TRBD1 identical over 9 bases. Germline CDR1 SGHRS, CDR2 YFSETQ. V shed 5 bases and J 7 bases; nucleotides not matched to a gene: 7. The CDR3 has 14 amino acids. In DNA form, the CDR3 reads TGCGCCAGCAGGTCCGGGACAGGGAAGAACATTCAGTACTTC. This encodes CASRSGTGKNIQYF.

The CDR3 loop reads CASSLPDRRSSYEQYF. The CDR3 nucleotides read TGTGCCAGCAGCTTACCGGACAGAAGGAGCTCCTACGAGCAGTACTTC. This chain connects TRBV7-8 to TRBJ2-7, with a weak D call TRBD1 (6 bases). Trimming left V 2 bases short and J 0 bases short, with 14 bases between. The CDR3 contains 16 residues. The V gene's germline CDR1 is SGHVS and CDR2 FQNEAQ.

This chain uses TRBV5-1 with TRBJ2-1, with 8 positions matching TRBD1. CDR1 is SGHRS and CDR2 is YFSETQ in the germline V gene. Unmatched junction bases numbered 8, after V lost 3 bases and J lost 3 bases. The CDR3 runs to 16 residues. The CDR3 DNA reads TGCGCCAGCAGCTCCTTCCAGGGGGCAAACTACAATGAGCAGTTCTTC. Residues: CASSSFQGANYNEQFF.